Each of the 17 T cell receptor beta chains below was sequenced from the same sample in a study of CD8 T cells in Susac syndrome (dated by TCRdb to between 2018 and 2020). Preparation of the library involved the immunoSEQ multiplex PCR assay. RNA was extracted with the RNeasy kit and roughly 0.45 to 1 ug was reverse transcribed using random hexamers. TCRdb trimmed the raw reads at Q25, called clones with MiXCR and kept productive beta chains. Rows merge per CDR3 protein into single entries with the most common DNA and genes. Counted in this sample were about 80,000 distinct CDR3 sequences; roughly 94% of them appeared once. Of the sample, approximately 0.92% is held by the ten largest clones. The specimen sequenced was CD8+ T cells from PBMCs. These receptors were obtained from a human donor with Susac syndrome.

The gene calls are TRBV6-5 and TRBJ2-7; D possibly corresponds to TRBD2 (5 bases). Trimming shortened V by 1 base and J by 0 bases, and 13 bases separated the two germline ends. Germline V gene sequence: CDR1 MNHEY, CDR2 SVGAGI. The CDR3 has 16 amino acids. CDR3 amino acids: CASSYYGGLDSYEQYF. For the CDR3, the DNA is TGTGCCAGCAGTTACTATGGAGGACTCGACTCCTACGAGCAGTACTTC.

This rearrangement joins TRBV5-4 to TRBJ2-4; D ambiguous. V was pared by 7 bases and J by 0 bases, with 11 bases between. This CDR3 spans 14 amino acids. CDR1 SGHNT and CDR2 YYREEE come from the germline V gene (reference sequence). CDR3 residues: CASGSDLAKNIQYF. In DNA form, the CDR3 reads TGTGCCAGCGGATCAGACTTAGCCAAAAACATTCAGTACTTC.

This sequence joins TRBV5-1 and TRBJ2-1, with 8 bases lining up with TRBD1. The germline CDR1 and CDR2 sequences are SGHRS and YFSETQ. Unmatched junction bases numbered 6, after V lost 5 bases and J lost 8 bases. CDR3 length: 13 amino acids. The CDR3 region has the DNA TGCGCCAGCAGGCCACAGGGGGTATATGAGCAGTTCTTC. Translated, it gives CASRPQGVYEQFF.

The CDR3 DNA is TGTGCCACCAGTGACCTGGGACTAGCGGCCCAAGGAGAGCAGTTCTTC. It is translated as CATSDLGLAAQGEQFF. The J gene is TRBJ2-1, the V gene TRBV24-1, with TRBD2 matching 11 bases. Trimming removed 4 bases from V and 10 bases from J; junction bases left unmatched: 11. This CDR3 region has 16 residues. From germline, CDR1 is KGHDR and CDR2 SFDVKD.

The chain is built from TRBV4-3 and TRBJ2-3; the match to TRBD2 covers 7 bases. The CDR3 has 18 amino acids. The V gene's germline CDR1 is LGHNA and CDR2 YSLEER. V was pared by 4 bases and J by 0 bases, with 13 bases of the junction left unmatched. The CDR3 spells CASSPVASGATSTDTQYF. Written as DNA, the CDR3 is TGCGCCAGCAGCCCAGTGGCTAGCGGAGCTACAAGCACAGATACGCAGTATTTT.

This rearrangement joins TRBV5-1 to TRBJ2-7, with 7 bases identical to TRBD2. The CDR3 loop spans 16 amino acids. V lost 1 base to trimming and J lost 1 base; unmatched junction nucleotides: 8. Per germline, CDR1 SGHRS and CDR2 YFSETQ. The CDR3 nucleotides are TGCGCCAGCAGCTTGTCGGCGGGAGAGGCATCCTACGAGCAGTACTTC. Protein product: CASSLSAGEASYEQYF.

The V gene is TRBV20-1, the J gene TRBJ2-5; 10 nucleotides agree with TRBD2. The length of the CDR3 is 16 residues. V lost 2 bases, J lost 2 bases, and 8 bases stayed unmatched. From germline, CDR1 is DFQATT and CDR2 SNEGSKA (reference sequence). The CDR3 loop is CSARHLAGAGQETQYF. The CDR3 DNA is TGCAGTGCTAGACATCTAGCGGGAGCGGGGCAAGAGACCCAGTACTTC.

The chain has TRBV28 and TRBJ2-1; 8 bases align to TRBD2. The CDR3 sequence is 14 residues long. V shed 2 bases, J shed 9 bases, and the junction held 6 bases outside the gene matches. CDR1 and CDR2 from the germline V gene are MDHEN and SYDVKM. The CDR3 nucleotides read TGTGCCAGCAGTTTACTGCGGGAGGTTTTTGAGCAGTTCTTC. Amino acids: CASSLLREVFEQFF.

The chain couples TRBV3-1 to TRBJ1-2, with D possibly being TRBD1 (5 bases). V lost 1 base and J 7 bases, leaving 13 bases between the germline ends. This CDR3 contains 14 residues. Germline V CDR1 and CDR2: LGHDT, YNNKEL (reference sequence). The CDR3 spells CASSQGARVGGYTF. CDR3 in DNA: TGTGCCAGCAGCCAAGGTGCCAGGGTTGGTGGCTACACCTTC.

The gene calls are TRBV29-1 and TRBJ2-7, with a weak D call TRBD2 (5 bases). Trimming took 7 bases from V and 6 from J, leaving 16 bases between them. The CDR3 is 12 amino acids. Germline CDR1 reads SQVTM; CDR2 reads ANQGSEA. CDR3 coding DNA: TGCAGCGCCCCCGGGATTCGCTCCGAGCAGTACTTC. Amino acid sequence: CSAPGIRSEQYF.

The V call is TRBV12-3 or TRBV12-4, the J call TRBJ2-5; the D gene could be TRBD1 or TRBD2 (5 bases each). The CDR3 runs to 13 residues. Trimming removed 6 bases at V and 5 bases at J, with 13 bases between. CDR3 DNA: TGTGCCAGCAGCGAACAAGGGGAGGAGACCCAGTACTTC. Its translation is CASSEQGEETQYF.

CDR3 sequence (DNA): TGCAGTGCTTTGGGACTAGCGGGGGCCCCCACCGGGGAGCTGTTTTTT. Translating gives CSALGLAGAPTGELFF. The chain has TRBV20-1 and TRBJ2-2; the match to TRBD2 covers 14 bases. This CDR3 is 16 amino acids long. Unmatched junction bases numbered 6, after V lost 5 bases and J lost 4 bases. The germline V gene has CDR1 DFQATT and CDR2 SNEGSKA (reference sequence).

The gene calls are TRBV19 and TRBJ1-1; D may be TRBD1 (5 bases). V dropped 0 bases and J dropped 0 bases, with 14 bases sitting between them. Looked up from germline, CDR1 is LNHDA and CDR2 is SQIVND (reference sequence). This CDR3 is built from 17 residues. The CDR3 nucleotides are TGTGCCAGTAGTATAGATCGTCTGGACATGGTGAACACTGAAGCTTTCTTT. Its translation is CASSIDRLDMVNTEAFF.

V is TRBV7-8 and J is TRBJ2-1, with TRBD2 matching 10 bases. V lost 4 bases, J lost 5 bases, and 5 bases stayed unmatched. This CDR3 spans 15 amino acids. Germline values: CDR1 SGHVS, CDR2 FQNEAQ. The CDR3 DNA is TGTGCCAGCAGCTATCTAGCGGGGGAGGACAATGAGCAGTTCTTC. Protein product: CASSYLAGEDNEQFF.

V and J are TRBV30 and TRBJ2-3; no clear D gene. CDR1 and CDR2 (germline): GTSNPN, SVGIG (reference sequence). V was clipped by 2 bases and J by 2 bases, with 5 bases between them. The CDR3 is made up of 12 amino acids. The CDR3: CAWSHSTDTQYF. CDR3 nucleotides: TGTGCCTGGAGTCACTCCACAGATACGCAGTATTTT.

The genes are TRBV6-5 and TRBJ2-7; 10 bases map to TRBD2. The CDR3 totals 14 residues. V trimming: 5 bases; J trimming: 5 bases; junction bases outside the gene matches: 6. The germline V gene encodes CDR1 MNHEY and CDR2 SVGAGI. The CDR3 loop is CASSPVSGRNEQYF. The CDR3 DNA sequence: TGTGCCAGCAGTCCCGTTAGCGGGAGGAACGAGCAGTACTTC.

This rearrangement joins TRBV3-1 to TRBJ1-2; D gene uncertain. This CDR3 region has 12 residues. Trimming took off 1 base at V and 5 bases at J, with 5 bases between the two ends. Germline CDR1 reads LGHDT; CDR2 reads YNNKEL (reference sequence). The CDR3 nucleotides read TGTGCCAGCAGCCAAGGGCCATATGGCTACACCTTC. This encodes CASSQGPYGYTF.